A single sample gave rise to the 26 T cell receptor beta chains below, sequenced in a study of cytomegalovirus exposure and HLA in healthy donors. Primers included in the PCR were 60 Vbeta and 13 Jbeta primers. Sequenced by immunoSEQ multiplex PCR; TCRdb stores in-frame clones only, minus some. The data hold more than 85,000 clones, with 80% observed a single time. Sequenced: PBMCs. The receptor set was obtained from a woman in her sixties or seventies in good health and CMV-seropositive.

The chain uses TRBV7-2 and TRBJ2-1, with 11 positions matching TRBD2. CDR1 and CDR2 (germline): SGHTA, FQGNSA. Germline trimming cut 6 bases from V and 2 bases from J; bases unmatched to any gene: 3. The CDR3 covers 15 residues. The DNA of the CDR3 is TGTGCCAGCAGTAAGGGACTAGCGGCCTACAATGAGCAGTTCTTC. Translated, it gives CASSKGLAAYNEQFF.

The CDR3 loop reads CAIRPTGGYEQYF. For the CDR3, the DNA is TGTGCCATCAGGCCGACAGGGGGCTACGAGCAGTACTTC. The chain links TRBV10-3 to TRBJ2-7, with TRBD1 identical over 9 bases. The V gene end was trimmed by 6 bases and the J gene end by 3 bases; junction bases not matched to a gene: 3. The CDR3 covers 13 residues. CDR1 and CDR2 (germline): ENHRY, SYGVKD.

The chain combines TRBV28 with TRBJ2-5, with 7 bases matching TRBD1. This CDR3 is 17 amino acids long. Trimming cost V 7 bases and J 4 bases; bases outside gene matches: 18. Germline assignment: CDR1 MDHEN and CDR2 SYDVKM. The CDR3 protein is CASKIRGRRTLSETQYF. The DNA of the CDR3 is TGTGCCAGCAAAATAAGGGGGCGCCGGACTCTCTCAGAGACCCAGTACTTC.

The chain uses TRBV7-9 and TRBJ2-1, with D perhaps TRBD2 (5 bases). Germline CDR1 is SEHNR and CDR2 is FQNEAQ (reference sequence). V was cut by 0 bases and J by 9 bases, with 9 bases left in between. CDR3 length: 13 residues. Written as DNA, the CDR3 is TGTGCCAGCAGCTTAGCGGGAGAGGTTGAGCAGTTCTTC. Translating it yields CASSLAGEVEQFF.

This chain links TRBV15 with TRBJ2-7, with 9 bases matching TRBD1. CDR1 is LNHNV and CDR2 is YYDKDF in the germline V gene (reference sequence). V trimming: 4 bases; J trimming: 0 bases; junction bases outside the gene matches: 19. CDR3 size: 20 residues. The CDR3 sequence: CATSTSFRDRVRINSYEQYF. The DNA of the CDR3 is TGTGCCACCAGCACCTCCTTCCGGGACAGGGTGCGGATCAACTCCTACGAGCAGTACTTC. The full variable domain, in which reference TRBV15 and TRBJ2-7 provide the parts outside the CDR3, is DAMVIQNPRYQVTQFGKPVTLSCSQTLNHNVMYWYQQKSSQAPKLLFHYYDKDFNNEADTPDNFQSRRPNTSFCFLDIRSPGLGDTAMYLCATSTSFRDRVRINSYEQYFGPGTRLTVT.

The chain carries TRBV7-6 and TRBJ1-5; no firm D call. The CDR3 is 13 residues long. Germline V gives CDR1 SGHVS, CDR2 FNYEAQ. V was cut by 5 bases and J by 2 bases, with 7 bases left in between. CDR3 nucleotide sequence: TGTGCCAGCAGCCTCTACCGCAATCAGCCCCAGCATTTT. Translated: CASSLYRNQPQHF.

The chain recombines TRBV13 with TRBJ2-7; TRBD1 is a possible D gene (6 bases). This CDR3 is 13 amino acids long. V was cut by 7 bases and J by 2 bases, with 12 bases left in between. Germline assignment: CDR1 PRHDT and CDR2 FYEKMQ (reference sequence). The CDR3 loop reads CASKTGYAYEQYF. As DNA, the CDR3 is TGTGCCAGCAAGACAGGCTATGCCTACGAGCAGTACTTC.

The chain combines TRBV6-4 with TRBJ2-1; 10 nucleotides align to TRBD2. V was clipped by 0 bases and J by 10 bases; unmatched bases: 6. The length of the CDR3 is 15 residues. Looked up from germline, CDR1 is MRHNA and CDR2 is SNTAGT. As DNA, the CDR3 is TGTGCCAGCAGTGACTCGGTTAGCGGGAGGAGGGAGCAGTTCTTC. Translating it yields CASSDSVSGRREQFF.

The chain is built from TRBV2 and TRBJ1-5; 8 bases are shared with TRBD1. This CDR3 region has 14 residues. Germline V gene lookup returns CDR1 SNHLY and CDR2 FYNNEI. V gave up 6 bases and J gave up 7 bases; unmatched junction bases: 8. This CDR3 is CASRPTGGGQPQHF. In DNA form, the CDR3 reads TGTGCCAGCAGACCTACAGGGGGTGGCCAGCCCCAGCATTTT. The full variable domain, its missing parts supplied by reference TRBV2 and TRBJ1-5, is EPEVTQTPSHQVTQMGQEVILRCVPISNHLYFYWYRQILGQKVEFLVSFYNNEISEKSEIFDDQFSVERPDGSNFTLKIRSTKLEDSAMYFCASRPTGGGQPQHFGDGTRLSIL.

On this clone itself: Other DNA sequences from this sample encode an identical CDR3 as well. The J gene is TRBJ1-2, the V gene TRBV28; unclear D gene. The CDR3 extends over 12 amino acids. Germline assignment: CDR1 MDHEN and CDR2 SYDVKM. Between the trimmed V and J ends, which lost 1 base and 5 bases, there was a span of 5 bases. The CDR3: CASSLSGYGYTF. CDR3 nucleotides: TGTGCCAGCAGTTTATCCGGGTATGGCTACACCTTC.

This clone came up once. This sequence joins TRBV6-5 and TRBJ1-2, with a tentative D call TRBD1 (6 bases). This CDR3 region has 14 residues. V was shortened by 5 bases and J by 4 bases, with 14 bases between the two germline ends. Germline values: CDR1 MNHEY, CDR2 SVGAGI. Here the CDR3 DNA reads TGTGCCAGCAGTGAACAGGGATTGGGCTATGGCTACACCTTC. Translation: CASSEQGLGYGYTF.

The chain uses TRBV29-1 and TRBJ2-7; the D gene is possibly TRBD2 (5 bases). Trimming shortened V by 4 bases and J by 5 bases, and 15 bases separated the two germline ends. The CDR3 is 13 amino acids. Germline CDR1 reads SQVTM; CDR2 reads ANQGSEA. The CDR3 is CSVVAGYQHEQYF. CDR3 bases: TGCAGCGTTGTGGCGGGCTACCAGCACGAGCAGTACTTC.

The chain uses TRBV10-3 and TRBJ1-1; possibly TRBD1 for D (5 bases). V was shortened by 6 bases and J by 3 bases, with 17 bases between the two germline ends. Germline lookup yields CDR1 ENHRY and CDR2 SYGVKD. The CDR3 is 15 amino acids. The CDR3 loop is CAISDGGKRDTEAFF. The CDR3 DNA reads TGTGCCATCAGCGATGGGGGGAAGAGGGACACTGAAGCTTTCTTT.

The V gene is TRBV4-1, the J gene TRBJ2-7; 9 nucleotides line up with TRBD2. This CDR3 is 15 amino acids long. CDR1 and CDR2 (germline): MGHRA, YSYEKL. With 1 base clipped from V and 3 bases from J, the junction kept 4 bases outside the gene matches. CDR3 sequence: CASSQVASGNYEQYF. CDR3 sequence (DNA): TGCGCCAGCAGCCAAGTCGCTAGCGGGAACTACGAGCAGTACTTC.

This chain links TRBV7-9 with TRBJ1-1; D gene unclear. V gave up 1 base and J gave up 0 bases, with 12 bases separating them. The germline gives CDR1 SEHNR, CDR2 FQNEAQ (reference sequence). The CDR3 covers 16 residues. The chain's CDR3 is CASSLGGSPVNTEAFF. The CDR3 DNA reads TGTGCCAGCAGCTTAGGAGGTAGCCCCGTGAACACTGAAGCTTTCTTT.

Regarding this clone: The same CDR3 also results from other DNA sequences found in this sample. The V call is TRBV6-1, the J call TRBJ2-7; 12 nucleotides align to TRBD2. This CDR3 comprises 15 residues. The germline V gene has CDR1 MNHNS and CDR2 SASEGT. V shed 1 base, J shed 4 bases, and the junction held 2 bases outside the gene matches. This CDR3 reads CASSEGLAGVYEQYF. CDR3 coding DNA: TGTGCCAGCAGTGAAGGACTAGCGGGAGTATACGAGCAGTACTTC.

The CDR3 here is CASSLGGGTRLAGTDTQYF. In nucleotides, the CDR3 is TGTGCCAGCAGCTTGGGGGGGGGTACAAGGCTAGCGGGCACAGATACGCAGTATTTT. This sequence joins TRBV5-4 and TRBJ2-3; 7 nucleotides agree with TRBD2. Germline V gene lookup returns CDR1 SGHNT and CDR2 YYREEE (reference sequence). The CDR3 has 19 residues. V shed 0 bases, J shed 1 base, and the junction held 14 bases outside the gene matches.

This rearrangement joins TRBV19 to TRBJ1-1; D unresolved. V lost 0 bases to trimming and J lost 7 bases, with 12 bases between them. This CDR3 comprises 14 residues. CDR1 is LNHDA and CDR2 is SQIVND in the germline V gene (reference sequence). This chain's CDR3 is CASSIDNGEGEAFF. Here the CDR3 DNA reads TGTGCCAGTAGTATAGATAACGGGGAGGGTGAAGCTTTCTTT.

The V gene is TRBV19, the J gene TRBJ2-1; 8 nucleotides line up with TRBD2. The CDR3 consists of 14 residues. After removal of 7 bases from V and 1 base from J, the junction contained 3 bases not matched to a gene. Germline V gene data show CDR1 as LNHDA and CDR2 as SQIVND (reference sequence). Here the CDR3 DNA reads TGTGCCAGTACGAGCGGGAGTTCCTACAATGAGCAGTTCTTC. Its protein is CASTSGSSYNEQFF.

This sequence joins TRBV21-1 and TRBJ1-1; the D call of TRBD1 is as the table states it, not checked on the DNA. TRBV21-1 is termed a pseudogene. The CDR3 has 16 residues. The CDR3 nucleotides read TGTGCCAACCCGGGCCGGGACAGAGGGATATTCACTGAAGCTTTCTTT. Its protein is CANPGRDRGIFTEAFF.

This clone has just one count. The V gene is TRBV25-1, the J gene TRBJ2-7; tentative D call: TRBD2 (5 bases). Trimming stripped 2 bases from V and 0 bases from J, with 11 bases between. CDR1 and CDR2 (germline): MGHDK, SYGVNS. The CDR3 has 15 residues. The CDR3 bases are TGTGCCAGCAGTGAAGCGGGTGCAGGCTCCTACGAGCAGTACTTC. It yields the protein CASSEAGAGSYEQYF.

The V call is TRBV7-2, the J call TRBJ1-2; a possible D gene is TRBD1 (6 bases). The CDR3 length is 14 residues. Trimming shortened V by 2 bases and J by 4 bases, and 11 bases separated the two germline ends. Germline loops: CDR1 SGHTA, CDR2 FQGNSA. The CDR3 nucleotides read TGTGCCAGCAGCTTAAGGGACACACGCTATGGCTACACCTTC. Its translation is CASSLRDTRYGYTF.

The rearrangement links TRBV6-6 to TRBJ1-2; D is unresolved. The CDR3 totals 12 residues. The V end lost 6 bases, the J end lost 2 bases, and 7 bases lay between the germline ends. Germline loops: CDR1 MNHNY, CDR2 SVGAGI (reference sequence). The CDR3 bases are TGTGCCAGCAGAGGAGACAACTATGGCTACACCTTC. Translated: CASRGDNYGYTF.

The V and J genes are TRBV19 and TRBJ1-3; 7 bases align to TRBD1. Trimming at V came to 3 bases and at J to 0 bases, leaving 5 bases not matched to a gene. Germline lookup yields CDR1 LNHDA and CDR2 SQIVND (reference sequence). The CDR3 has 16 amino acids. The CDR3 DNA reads TGTGCCAGTAGTATGGGACAGCCGATCTCTGGAAACACCATATATTTT. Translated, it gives CASSMGQPISGNTIYF.

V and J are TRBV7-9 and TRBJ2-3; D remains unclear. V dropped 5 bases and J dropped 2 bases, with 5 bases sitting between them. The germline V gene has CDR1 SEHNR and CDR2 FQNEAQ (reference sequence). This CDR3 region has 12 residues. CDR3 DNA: TGTGCCAGCAGCCCGTCCACAGATACGCAGTATTTT. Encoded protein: CASSPSTDTQYF.

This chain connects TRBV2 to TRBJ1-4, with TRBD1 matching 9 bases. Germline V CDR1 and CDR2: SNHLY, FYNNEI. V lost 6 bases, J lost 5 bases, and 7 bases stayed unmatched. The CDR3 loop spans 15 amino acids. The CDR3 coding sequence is TGTGCCAGCAGCTTTGACAGGGGGATAAATGAAAAACTGTTTTTT. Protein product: CASSFDRGINEKLFF.